The 21 T cell receptor beta chains listed next were all sequenced from one sample in a study of blood T cell repertoires in COVID-19. The repertoire was sequenced with immunoSEQ multiplex PCR; TCRdb's copy has only in-frame clones and lacks some. The sample lists a few hundred thousand clones; almost 90% were seen once. The sequenced sample consisted of PBMCs or T cells enriched from blood (not recorded which). These TCRs come from a man in his thirties or forties who had been exposed to COVID-19.

V is TRBV14 and J is TRBJ2-3, with TRBD1 as a possible D gene (5 bases). The CDR3 covers 13 residues. Germline CDR1 reads SGHDN; CDR2 reads FVKESK. V shed 4 bases and J shed 9 bases, with 14 bases lying between them. CDR3 bases: TGTGCCAGCAGCCCGCGCCTCAGGGAAACGCAGTATTTT. Translating gives CASSPRLRETQYF.

This clone has a count of ten or more. V gene TRBV6-4 combines with J gene TRBJ2-3; TRBD2 matches 14 bases. The CDR3 consists of 16 residues. Germline V gene sequence: CDR1 MRHNA, CDR2 SNTAGT. Trimming cost V 0 bases and J 4 bases; bases outside gene matches: 0. The CDR3 DNA sequence: TGTGCCAGCAGTGACTCGACTAGCGGGGGGGCAGATACGCAGTATTTT. Translation gives CASSDSTSGGADTQYF.

The chain carries TRBV19 and TRBJ2-4; D gene ambiguous. The CDR3 has 15 residues. CDR1 LNHDA and CDR2 SQIVND come from the germline V gene (reference sequence). Trimming stripped 2 bases from V and 3 bases from J, with 11 bases between. CDR3 region: CASSISARNKNIQYF. The CDR3 DNA follows: TGTGCCAGTAGTATATCTGCCAGAAACAAAAACATTCAGTACTTC.

This rearrangement joins TRBV7-2 to TRBJ2-5, with a tentative D call TRBD2 (6 bases). Trimming stripped 5 bases from V and 4 bases from J, with 14 bases between. Germline assignment: CDR1 SGHTA and CDR2 FQGNSA. The CDR3 covers 14 residues. CDR3 nucleotides: TGTGCCAGCAGCAGGAGGGATGGGAGAGAGACCCAGTACTTC. Translating it yields CASSRRDGRETQYF.

J is TRBJ1-1 and V is TRBV7-9, with 9 bases matching TRBD1. The CDR3 totals 16 residues. In germline, CDR1 is SEHNR, CDR2 FQNEAQ (reference sequence). After removal of 5 bases from V and 3 bases from J, the junction contained 10 bases not matched to a gene. Here the CDR3 DNA reads TGTGCCAGCAGCATCCCGGGACAGGGATTGGACACTGAAGCTTTCTTT. It is translated as CASSIPGQGLDTEAFF.

This sequence joins TRBV18 and TRBJ1-5; D is undetermined. The germline V gene encodes CDR1 KGHSH and CDR2 LQKENI. The CDR3 runs to 13 residues. V was shortened by 1 base and J by 4 bases, with 5 bases between the two germline ends. The CDR3 loop is CASSPLTNQPQHF. CDR3 nucleotide sequence: TGTGCCAGCTCACCACTTACAAATCAGCCCCAGCATTTT. The full variable domain, rest sourced from reference TRBV18 and TRBJ1-5, is NAGVMQNPRHLVRRRGQEARLRCSPMKGHSHVYWYRQLPEEGLKFMVYLQKENIIDESGMPKERFSAEFPKEGPSILRIQQVVRGDSAAYFCASSPLTNQPQHFGDGTRLSIL.

The chain recombines TRBV30 with TRBJ1-6; D not resolved. Germline CDR1 is GTSNPN and CDR2 is SVGIG (reference sequence). Between the trimmed V and J ends, which lost 2 bases and 6 bases, there was a span of 8 bases. This CDR3 is 13 amino acids long. The CDR3 DNA reads as TGTGCCTGGAGTTTCCGGGGTAATTCACCCCTCCACTTT. Protein product: CAWSFRGNSPLHF.

The chain carries TRBV21-1 and TRBJ2-5; TRBD2 was called by the table and not checked on the DNA. TRBV21-1 is a listed pseudogene. CDR3 size: 15 residues. Here the CDR3 DNA reads TGTGCCAGCAGCACCTTGGAGGGTCCACAAGAGACCCAGTACTTC. It yields the protein CASSTLEGPQETQYF.

This clone was observed once. The chain joins TRBV12-3 or TRBV12-4 to TRBJ1-1, with a tentative D call TRBD1 (5 bases). V gave up 10 bases and J gave up 1 base, with 13 bases separating them. This CDR3 has 13 amino acids. This chain's CDR3 is CATASGGNTEAFF. The CDR3 DNA sequence: TGTGCCACCGCATCGGGGGGGAACACTGAAGCTTTCTTT.

This sequence joins TRBV18 and TRBJ1-1, with 7 positions matching TRBD1. CDR3 length: 15 amino acids. The V and J ends lost 1 base and 1 base, in that order; junction bases with no gene match: 3. Germline V CDR1 and CDR2: KGHSH, LQKENI. The CDR3 nucleotides read TGTGCCAGCTCACCACTGGGACAGACGAACACTGAAGCTTTCTTT. It yields the protein CASSPLGQTNTEAFF.

V and J are TRBV7-9 and TRBJ2-3, with 8 positions matching TRBD2. The germline V gene encodes CDR1 SEHNR and CDR2 FQNEAQ (reference sequence). The trim removed 8 bases at V and 3 bases at J, leaving 10 bases unmatched. This CDR3 has 15 amino acids. The CDR3 is CASSTGGGRTDTQYF. The CDR3 coding sequence is TGTGCCAGCTCCACGGGAGGGGGGAGAACAGATACGCAGTATTTT.

The gene calls are TRBV21-1 and TRBJ2-1; the table's TRBD1 call for D was not verified on the DNA. TRBV21-1 is a listed pseudogene. The CDR3 is 17 amino acids. CDR3 protein: CASSPLPGTGTPNEQFF. The CDR3 bases are TGTGCCAGCAGCCCTCTCCCCGGGACAGGGACGCCCAATGAGCAGTTCTTC.

As to this clone: A read error may account for a junction end that differs from germline. The chain links TRBV29-1 to TRBJ1-1; D is possibly TRBD1 (5 bases). This CDR3 contains 14 residues. CDR1 is SQVTM, CDR2 ANQGSEA, per germline. CDR3 sequence reads: CSVEPDRMKTEAFF. CDR3 sequence (DNA): TGCAGCGTTGAACCCGACAGAATGAAAACTGAAGCTTTCTTT.

This chain connects TRBV4-2 to TRBJ2-7; D perhaps matches TRBD2 (6 bases). Per the germline V gene, CDR1 is LGHNA and CDR2 is YNFKEQ. The CDR3 extends over 18 amino acids. V gave up 0 bases and J gave up 3 bases, with 21 bases separating them. CDR3 region: CASSQEGIAAGSLYEQYF. The CDR3 nucleotides read TGTGCCAGCAGCCAAGAGGGGATAGCGGCGGGGTCTCTCTACGAGCAGTACTTC.

The chain carries TRBV5-6 and TRBJ2-5; D not certain. The CDR3 contains 13 residues. V was pared by 1 base and J by 0 bases, with 4 bases between. In germline, CDR1 is SGHDT, CDR2 YYEEEE. In nucleotides, the CDR3 is TGTGCCAGCAGCTTGAGCTACCAAGAGACCCAGTACTTC. Amino acid sequence: CASSLSYQETQYF.

This clone was recorded once. The V call is TRBV6-2 or TRBV6-3, the J call TRBJ1-1; D is undetermined. Germline loops: CDR1 MNHEY, CDR2 SVGEGT. The V gene lost 7 bases and the J gene lost 3 bases, with 15 bases spanning the gap. This CDR3 spans 14 amino acids. CDR3 coding DNA: TGTGCCAGCACCCCGGAGAGGAGTCACACTGAAGCTTTCTTT. It encodes CASTPERSHTEAFF.

This chain joins TRBV7-3 and TRBJ2-2, with TRBD2 identical over 11 bases. The CDR3 contains 17 residues. CDR1 SGHTA and CDR2 FQGTGA come from the germline V gene. The V gene end was trimmed by 5 bases and the J gene end by 4 bases; junction bases not matched to a gene: 9. The CDR3 DNA reads as TGTGCCAGCAGCCCCTTAGCGGGGGGGCCATCCACCGGGGAGCTGTTTTTT. It is translated as CASSPLAGGPSTGELFF. Full variable domain (outside the CDR3, taken from reference TRBV7-3 and TRBJ2-2): GAGVSQTPSNKVTEKGKYVELRCDPISGHTALYWYRQSLGQGPEFLIYFQGTGAADDSGLPNDRFFAVRPEGSVSTLKIQRTERGDSAVYLCASSPLAGGPSTGELFFGEGSRLTVL.

This chain links TRBV2 with TRBJ2-7; D unclear. The V gene's germline CDR1 is SNHLY and CDR2 FYNNEI. This CDR3 contains 12 residues. With 6 bases removed from V and 1 base from J, the gap between germline ends came to 7 bases. Here the CDR3 DNA reads TGTGCCAGCAGGGAGCTATCCTACGAGCAGTACTTC. Its translation is CASRELSYEQYF.

V and J are TRBV19 and TRBJ2-7; 7 bases fit TRBD2. The V gene's germline CDR1 is LNHDA and CDR2 SQIVND (reference sequence). Trimming took 7 bases from V and 2 from J; bases not matched to a gene: 14. The CDR3 extends over 16 amino acids. The CDR3 sequence: CASTPGMGGYTYEQYF. The CDR3 DNA reads as TGTGCCAGTACCCCCGGAATGGGGGGGTATACCTACGAGCAGTACTTC.

The rearrangement joins TRBV19 to TRBJ2-7; D uncertain. Per the germline V gene, CDR1 is LNHDA and CDR2 is SQIVND (reference sequence). V was clipped by 3 bases and J by 1 base, with 10 bases between them. This CDR3 is 14 amino acids long. CDR3 bases: TGTGCCAGTAGTATGGCCACAGAGTCCTACGAGCAGTACTTC. Translating it yields CASSMATESYEQYF.

The rearrangement links TRBV21-1 to TRBJ2-7; the D call of TRBD2 is as the table states it, not checked on the DNA. TRBV21-1 is noted as a pseudogene. The CDR3 spans 15 residues. For the CDR3, the DNA is TGTGCCAGCAGCAAATCGGGACTAGCGGGGGGGGAGCAGTACTTC. Translation gives CASSKSGLAGGEQYF.